The 19 T cell receptor beta chains reported below all come from one sample, sequenced in a study of blood T cell repertoires in COVID-19 (dated by TCRdb to about 2020). Library creation used the immunoSEQ multiplex PCR assay. Drawn from immuneACCESS, this table holds only the in-frame rearrangements with V and J called that TCRdb kept. Clones are partly lost; checked studies trace under half to an unresolved V gene and leave the rest unexplained. The sample table contains about 220,000 clones; only one count was recorded for around 81% of them. 13% of the sample belongs to the ten largest clones. The sample taken for sequencing was peripheral blood. The source is a human donor in a cohort sampled during active COVID-19.

This clone was recorded only once. The chain uses TRBV6-2 or TRBV6-3 and TRBJ2-2; TRBD2 might be the D (6 bases). Trimming shortened V by 2 bases and J by 0 bases, and 10 bases separated the two germline ends. This CDR3 is built from 16 residues. CDR1 MNHEY and CDR2 SVGEGT come from the germline V gene. This chain's CDR3 is CASSYRRDSNTGELFF. CDR3 coding DNA: TGTGCCAGCAGTTACCGTCGGGACTCGAACACCGGGGAGCTGTTTTTT.

The chain links TRBV18 to TRBJ1-2; D may be TRBD1 (6 bases). CDR1 and CDR2 (germline): KGHSH, LQKENI. Trimming left V 3 bases short and J 5 bases short, with 7 bases between. The CDR3 is 12 amino acids. The CDR3 coding sequence is TGTGCCAGCTCACCCCAGGGGTATGGCTACACCTTC. Translated, it gives CASSPQGYGYTF. Full variable domain (outside the CDR3, taken from reference TRBV18 and TRBJ1-2): NAGVMQNPRHLVRRRGQEARLRCSPMKGHSHVYWYRQLPEEGLKFMVYLQKENIIDESGMPKERFSAEFPKEGPSILRIQQVVRGDSAAYFCASSPQGYGYTFGSGTRLTVV.

This sequence joins TRBV7-9 and TRBJ1-5; D might be TRBD1 (5 bases). Germline V gene data show CDR1 as SEHNR and CDR2 as FQNEAQ (reference sequence). The CDR3 has 15 amino acids. With 1 base removed from V and 2 bases from J, the gap between germline ends came to 9 bases. CDR3 loop: CASSLGGTRNQPQHF. DNA of the CDR3: TGTGCCAGCAGCTTAGGGGGGACTCGCAATCAGCCCCAGCATTTT.

A remark on this clone: Additional DNA sequences in this sample encode the identical CDR3. CDR3 DNA sequence: TGTGCCAGTAGTATAGGACAGGGCGGTCAGCCCCAGCATTTT. Protein: CASSIGQGGQPQHF. The chain uses TRBV19 and TRBJ1-5; 7 bases agree with TRBD1. The CDR3 runs to 14 residues. V gave up 1 base and J gave up 6 bases; unmatched junction bases: 3. From germline, CDR1 is LNHDA and CDR2 SQIVND (reference sequence).

The chain has TRBV5-8 and TRBJ2-5, with a weak D call TRBD2 (6 bases). From germline, CDR1 is SGHTS and CDR2 YDEGEE. The CDR3 spans 14 residues. V gave up 4 bases and J gave up 2 bases, with 12 bases separating them. As DNA, the CDR3 is TGTGCCAGCAGCATTACGGGACTTCAAGAGACCCAGTACTTC. As protein: CASSITGLQETQYF. Filled out from reference TRBV5-8 and TRBJ2-5, the complete variable domain reads EAGVTQSPTHLIKTRGQQATLRCSPISGHTSVYWYQQALGLGLQFLLWYDEGEERNRGNFPPRFSGRQFPNYSSELNVNALELEDSALYLCASSITGLQETQYFGPGTRLLVL.

The rearrangement uses TRBV28 and TRBJ1-5; 7 positions agree with TRBD1. J lost 0 bases, V lost 7 bases, and 6 bases had no gene match. Germline V gene data show CDR1 as MDHEN and CDR2 as SYDVKM. This CDR3 is built from 15 residues. For the CDR3, the DNA is TGTGCCAGCACCCAGGGACAGTATAGCAATCAGCCCCAGCATTTT. Protein: CASTQGQYSNQPQHF.

V gene TRBV28 combines with J gene TRBJ2-7, with 8 bases that match TRBD2. Trimming took 8 bases from V and 4 from J; bases not matched to a gene: 16. CDR1 and CDR2 (germline): MDHEN, SYDVKM. This CDR3 is built from 16 residues. In DNA, the CDR3 is TGTGCCAGCCATGACTTGACATCAGCGGGAGAGTACGAGCAGTACTTC. Its translation is CASHDLTSAGEYEQYF.

The chain is built from TRBV2 and TRBJ2-1; the match to TRBD2 covers 14 bases. Looked up from germline, CDR1 is SNHLY and CDR2 is FYNNEI. The J segment lost 15 bases and the V segment lost 4 bases, leaving 8 bases of the junction unmatched. The CDR3 loop spans 14 amino acids. CDR3 nucleotides: TGTGCCAGCAGTGTTTCCGGGACTAGCGGGAGTTGGTTCTTC. Residues: CASSVSGTSGSWFF.

V is TRBV5-6 and J is TRBJ1-1; possibly TRBD1 for D (6 bases). Germline V gene lookup returns CDR1 SGHDT and CDR2 YYEEEE. Trimming stripped 4 bases from V and 9 bases from J, with 13 bases between. This CDR3 is 12 amino acids long. CDR3 nucleotides: TGTGCCAGCAGCCAGACAGGAGGTAAAGCTTTCTTT. This gives the protein CASSQTGGKAFF.

The rearrangement links TRBV11-3 to TRBJ2-7, with 9 positions matching TRBD1. Trimming cost V 5 bases and J 4 bases; bases outside gene matches: 6. The CDR3 covers 14 residues. CDR1 is SGHNT, CDR2 YENEEA, per germline. The CDR3 protein is CASSPGQGNYEQYF. CDR3 in DNA: TGTGCCAGCAGCCCCGGACAGGGGAATTACGAGCAGTACTTC.

The chain has TRBV6-1 and TRBJ1-2; 8 bases agree with TRBD1. Germline V gives CDR1 MNHNS, CDR2 SASEGT. The V gene end was trimmed by 1 base and the J gene end by 3 bases; junction bases not matched to a gene: 4. The length of the CDR3 is 15 residues. DNA of the CDR3: TGTGCCAGCAGTGAAGGGACAGGGCGTTACTATGGCTACACCTTC. This gives the protein CASSEGTGRYYGYTF.

This chain links TRBV1 with TRBJ2-7; the table assigns TRBD2, which was not confirmed against the DNA. TRBV1 corresponds to a pseudogene. The CDR3 runs to 18 residues. CDR3 sequence reads: CTSSQDSGLAGVLFEQYF. CDR3 coding DNA: TGCACCAGCAGCCAAGACTCGGGACTAGCGGGAGTATTGTTCGAGCAGTACTTC.

The chain employs TRBV13 and TRBJ1-5; no clear D gene. This CDR3 region has 16 residues. Trimming cost V 4 bases and J 0 bases, with 13 bases left between them. The V gene's germline CDR1 is PRHDT and CDR2 FYEKMQ (reference sequence). CDR3 protein: CASSSSGYSSNQPQHF. Here the CDR3 DNA reads TGTGCCAGCAGCTCCTCGGGGTATTCTAGCAATCAGCCCCAGCATTTT.

V is TRBV7-3 and J is TRBJ2-7, with 9 bases matching TRBD1. The germline gives CDR1 SGHTA, CDR2 FQGTGA. The CDR3 is 13 amino acids. The V segment lost 5 bases and the J segment 3 bases; nucleotides outside the gene matches: 2. The CDR3 reads CASSPGQGYEQYF. The CDR3 nucleotides are TGTGCCAGCAGCCCGGGACAGGGCTACGAGCAGTACTTC.

The chain recombines TRBV4-1 with TRBJ2-7; a possible D gene is TRBD2 (7 bases). The CDR3 totals 14 residues. Germline assignment: CDR1 MGHRA and CDR2 YSYEKL. Trimming took off 1 base at V and 4 bases at J, with 11 bases between the two ends. DNA of the CDR3: TGCGCCAGCAGCCAAGCGGGGGGCGCGTACGAGCAGTACTTC. Its protein product is CASSQAGGAYEQYF.

This clone has only a few counts. This rearrangement joins TRBV19 to TRBJ2-2, with 11 bases fitting TRBD1. Germline values: CDR1 LNHDA, CDR2 SQIVND (reference sequence). V was pared by 7 bases and J by 7 bases, with 11 bases of the junction left unmatched. This CDR3 is 16 amino acids long. The CDR3 nucleotides are TGTGCCAGTACCCCGGGGACAGGGGGTTCGGGCGGGGAGCTGTTTTTT. This sequence encodes CASTPGTGGSGGELFF.

The chain combines TRBV27 with TRBJ2-2, with D tentatively TRBD2 (6 bases). V lost 0 bases and J 6 bases, leaving 20 bases between the germline ends. The CDR3 sequence is 18 residues long. CDR1 and CDR2 from the germline V gene are MNHEY and SMNVEV (reference sequence). The CDR3 DNA reads TGTGCCAGCAGTTTATCCCTAGTTTCGGGAGTAGTGGCCGGGGAGCTGTTTTTT. Its protein is CASSLSLVSGVVAGELFF.

This chain joins TRBV19 and TRBJ2-3; the D is unclear. From germline, CDR1 is LNHDA and CDR2 SQIVND (reference sequence). V was pared by 3 bases and J by 7 bases, with 17 bases between. The length of the CDR3 is 15 residues. The CDR3 DNA reads TGTGCCAGTAGTATGGGCAGCCCCACATACAATACGCAGTATTTT. Amino acids: CASSMGSPTYNTQYF.

This chain uses TRBV28 with TRBJ2-5, with unresolved D. The CDR3 extends over 11 amino acids. The V gene's germline CDR1 is MDHEN and CDR2 SYDVKM. V gave up 10 bases and J gave up 0 bases, with 6 bases separating them. The CDR3 sequence: CATQDQETQYF. The CDR3 DNA is TGTGCCACCCAGGACCAAGAGACCCAGTACTTC.